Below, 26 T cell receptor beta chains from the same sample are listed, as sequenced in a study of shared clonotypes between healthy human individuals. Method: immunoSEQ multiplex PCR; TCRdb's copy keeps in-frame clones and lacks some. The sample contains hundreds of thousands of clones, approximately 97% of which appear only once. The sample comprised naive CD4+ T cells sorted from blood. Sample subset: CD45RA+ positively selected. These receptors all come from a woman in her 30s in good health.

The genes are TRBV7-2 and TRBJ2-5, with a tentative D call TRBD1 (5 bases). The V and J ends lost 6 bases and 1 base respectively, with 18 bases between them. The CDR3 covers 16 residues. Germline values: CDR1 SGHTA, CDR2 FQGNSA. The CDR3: CASSRARQSTQETQYF. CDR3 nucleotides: TGTGCCAGCAGTCGAGCTAGACAGAGTACCCAAGAGACCCAGTACTTC.

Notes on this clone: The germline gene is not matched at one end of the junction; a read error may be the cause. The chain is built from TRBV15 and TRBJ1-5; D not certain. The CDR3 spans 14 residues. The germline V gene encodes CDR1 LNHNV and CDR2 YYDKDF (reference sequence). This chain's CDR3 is CATSRDDRLEPQHF. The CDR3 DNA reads TGTGCCACCAGCAGAGATGATAGATTGGAGCCACAGCATTTT.

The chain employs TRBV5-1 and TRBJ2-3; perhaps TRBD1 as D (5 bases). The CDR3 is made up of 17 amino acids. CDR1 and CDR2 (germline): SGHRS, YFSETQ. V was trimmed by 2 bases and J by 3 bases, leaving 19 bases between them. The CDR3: CASSFSWAGSGTDTQYF. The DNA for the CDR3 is TGCGCCAGCAGCTTTAGCTGGGCAGGGTCAGGTACAGATACGCAGTATTTT.

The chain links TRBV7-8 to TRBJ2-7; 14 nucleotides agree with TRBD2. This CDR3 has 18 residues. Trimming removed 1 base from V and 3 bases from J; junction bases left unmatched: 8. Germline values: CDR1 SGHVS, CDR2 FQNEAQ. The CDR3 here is CASSLGGGTSGRFYEQYF. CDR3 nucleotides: TGTGCCAGCAGCTTAGGCGGAGGGACTAGCGGGAGATTCTACGAGCAGTACTTC.

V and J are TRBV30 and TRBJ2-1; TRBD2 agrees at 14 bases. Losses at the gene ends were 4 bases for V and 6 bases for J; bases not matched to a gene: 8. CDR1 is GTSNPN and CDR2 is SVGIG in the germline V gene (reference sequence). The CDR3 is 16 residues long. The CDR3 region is CAWTPGTSGRGNEQFF. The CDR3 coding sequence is TGTGCCTGGACTCCCGGGACTAGCGGGAGAGGCAATGAGCAGTTCTTC.

Here the CDR3 DNA reads TGTGCCAGCAGCCGGGGACTAGCGATATCCTACGAGCAGTACTTC. The encoded protein is CASSRGLAISYEQYF. This chain links TRBV5-8 with TRBJ2-7; 10 nucleotides line up with TRBD2. Germline lookup yields CDR1 SGHTS and CDR2 YDEGEE. With 4 bases clipped from V and 1 base from J, the junction kept 5 bases outside the gene matches. The CDR3 is 15 amino acids.

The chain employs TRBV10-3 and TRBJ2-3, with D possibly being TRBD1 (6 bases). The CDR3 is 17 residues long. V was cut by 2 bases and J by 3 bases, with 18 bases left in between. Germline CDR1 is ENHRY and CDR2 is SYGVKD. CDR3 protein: CAISETPSMRGTDTQYF. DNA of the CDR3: TGTGCCATCAGTGAGACCCCTTCTATGAGGGGGACAGATACGCAGTATTTT.

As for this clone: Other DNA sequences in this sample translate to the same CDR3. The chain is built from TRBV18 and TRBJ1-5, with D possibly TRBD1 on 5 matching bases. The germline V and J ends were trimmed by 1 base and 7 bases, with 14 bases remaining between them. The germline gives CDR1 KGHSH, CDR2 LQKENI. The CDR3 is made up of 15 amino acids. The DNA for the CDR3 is TGTGCCAGCTCACCACTGGGGGGATCCAACCAGCCCCAGCATTTT. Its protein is CASSPLGGSNQPQHF.

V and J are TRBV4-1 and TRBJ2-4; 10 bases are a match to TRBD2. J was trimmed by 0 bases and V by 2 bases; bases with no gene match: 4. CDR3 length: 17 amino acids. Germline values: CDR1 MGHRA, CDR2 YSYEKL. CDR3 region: CASSQNLAGVAKNIQYF. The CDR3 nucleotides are TGCGCCAGCAGCCAAAATCTAGCGGGAGTAGCCAAAAACATTCAGTACTTC.

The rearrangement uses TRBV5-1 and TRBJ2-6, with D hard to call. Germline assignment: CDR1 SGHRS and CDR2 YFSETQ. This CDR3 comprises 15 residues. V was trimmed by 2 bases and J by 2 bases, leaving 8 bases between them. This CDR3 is CASSLEVTGANVLTF. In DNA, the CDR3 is TGCGCCAGCAGCTTAGAAGTAACTGGGGCCAACGTCCTGACTTTC.

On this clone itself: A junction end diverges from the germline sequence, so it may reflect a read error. In nucleotides, the CDR3 is TGTGCCAGCTCGCCACGGACGGACCTCTCCGGAAACACCATATATTTT. Its protein is CASSPRTDLSGNTIYF. The chain carries TRBV18 and TRBJ1-3; D is ambiguous. CDR1 and CDR2 from the germline V gene are KGHSH and LQKENI. The CDR3 has 16 residues.

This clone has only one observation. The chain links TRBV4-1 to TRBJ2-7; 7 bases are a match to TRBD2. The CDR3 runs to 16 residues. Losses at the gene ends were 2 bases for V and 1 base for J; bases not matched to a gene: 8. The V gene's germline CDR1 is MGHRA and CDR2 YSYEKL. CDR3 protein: CASSQSRTRHSYEQYF. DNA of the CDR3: TGCGCCAGCAGCCAATCCCGGACTAGACATTCCTACGAGCAGTACTTC.

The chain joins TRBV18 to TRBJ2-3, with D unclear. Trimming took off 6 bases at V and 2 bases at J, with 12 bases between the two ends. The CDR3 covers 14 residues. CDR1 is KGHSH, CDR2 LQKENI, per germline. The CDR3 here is CASSPSGPTDTQYF. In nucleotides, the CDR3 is TGTGCCAGCTCCCCTAGTGGACCCACAGATACGCAGTATTTT.

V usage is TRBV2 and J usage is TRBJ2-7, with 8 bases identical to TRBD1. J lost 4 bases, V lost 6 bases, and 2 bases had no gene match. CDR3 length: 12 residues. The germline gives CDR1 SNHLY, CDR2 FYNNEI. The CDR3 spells CASSRTGYEQYF. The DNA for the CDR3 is TGTGCCAGCAGCCGGACAGGGTACGAGCAGTACTTC. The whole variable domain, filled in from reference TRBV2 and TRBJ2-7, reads EPEVTQTPSHQVTQMGQEVILRCVPISNHLYFYWYRQILGQKVEFLVSFYNNEISEKSEIFDDQFSVERPDGSNFTLKIRSTKLEDSAMYFCASSRTGYEQYFGPGTRLTVT.

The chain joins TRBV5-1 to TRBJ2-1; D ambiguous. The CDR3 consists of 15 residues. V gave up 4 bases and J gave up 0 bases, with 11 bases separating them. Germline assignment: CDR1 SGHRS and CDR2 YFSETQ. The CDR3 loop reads CASSRRTSSYNEQFF. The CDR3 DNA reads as TGCGCCAGCAGCCGTCGTACGAGCTCCTACAATGAGCAGTTCTTC.

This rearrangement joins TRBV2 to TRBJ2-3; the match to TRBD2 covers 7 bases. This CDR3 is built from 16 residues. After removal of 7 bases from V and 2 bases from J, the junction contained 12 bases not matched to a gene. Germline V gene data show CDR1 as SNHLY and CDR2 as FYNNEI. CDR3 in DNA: TGTGCCAGCACTACCAATGGGGCGGGGGACACAGATACGCAGTATTTT. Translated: CASTTNGAGDTDTQYF.

The CDR3 region has the DNA TGTGCCAGTAGTATATCTAGCGGGGGTAGCACAGATACGCAGTATTTT. It specifies CASSISSGGSTDTQYF. The chain combines TRBV19 with TRBJ2-3, with 10 bases that match TRBD2. The CDR3 runs 16 residues. Germline V gives CDR1 LNHDA, CDR2 SQIVND (reference sequence). The V segment lost 2 bases and the J segment 0 bases; nucleotides outside the gene matches: 2.

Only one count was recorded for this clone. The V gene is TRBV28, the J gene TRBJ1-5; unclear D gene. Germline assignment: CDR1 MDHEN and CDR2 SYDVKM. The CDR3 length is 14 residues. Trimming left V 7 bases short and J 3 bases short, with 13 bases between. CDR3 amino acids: CASTLSPLNQPQHF. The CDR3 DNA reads TGTGCCAGCACCCTCTCCCCCCTCAATCAGCCCCAGCATTTT.

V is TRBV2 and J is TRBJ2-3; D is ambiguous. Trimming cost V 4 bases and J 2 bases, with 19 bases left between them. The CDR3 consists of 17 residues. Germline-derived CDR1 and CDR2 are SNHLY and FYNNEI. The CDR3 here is CASSADMSLPFTDTQYF. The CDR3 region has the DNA TGTGCCAGCAGTGCAGACATGAGTCTACCCTTCACAGATACGCAGTATTTT.

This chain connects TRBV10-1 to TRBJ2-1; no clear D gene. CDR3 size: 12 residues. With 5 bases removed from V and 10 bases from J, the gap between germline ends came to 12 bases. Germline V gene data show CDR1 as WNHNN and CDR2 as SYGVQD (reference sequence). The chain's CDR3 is CASSSRGREQFF. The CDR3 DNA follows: TGCGCCAGCAGTAGCCGTGGTAGGGAGCAGTTCTTC.

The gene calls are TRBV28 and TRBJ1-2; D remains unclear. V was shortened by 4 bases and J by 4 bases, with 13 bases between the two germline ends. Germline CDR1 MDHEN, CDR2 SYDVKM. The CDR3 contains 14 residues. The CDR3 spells CASSSHTSTYGYTF. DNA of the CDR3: TGTGCCAGCAGTTCTCATACCTCGACCTATGGCTACACCTTC.

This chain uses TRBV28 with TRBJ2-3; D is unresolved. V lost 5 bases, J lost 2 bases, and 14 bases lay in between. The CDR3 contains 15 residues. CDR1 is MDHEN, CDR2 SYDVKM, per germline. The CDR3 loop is CASSPPPAITDTQYF. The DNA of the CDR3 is TGTGCCAGCAGTCCCCCCCCAGCGATCACAGATACGCAGTATTTT.

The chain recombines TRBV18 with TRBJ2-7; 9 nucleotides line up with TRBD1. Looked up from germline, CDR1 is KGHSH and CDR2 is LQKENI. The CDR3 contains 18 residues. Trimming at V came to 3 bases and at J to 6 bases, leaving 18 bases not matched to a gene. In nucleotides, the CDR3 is TGTGCCAGCTCACCTACCGATCGTCCCGGGACAGGGATAAGCGAGCAGTACTTC. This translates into CASSPTDRPGTGISEQYF. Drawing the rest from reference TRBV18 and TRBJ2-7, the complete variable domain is NAGVMQNPRHLVRRRGQEARLRCSPMKGHSHVYWYRQLPEEGLKFMVYLQKENIIDESGMPKERFSAEFPKEGPSILRIQQVVRGDSAAYFCASSPTDRPGTGISEQYFGPGTRLTVT.

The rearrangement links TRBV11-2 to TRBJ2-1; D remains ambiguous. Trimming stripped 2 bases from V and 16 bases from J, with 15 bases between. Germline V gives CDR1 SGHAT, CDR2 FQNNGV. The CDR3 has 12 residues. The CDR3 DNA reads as TGTGCCAGCAGCTTATCCAGCAAGCGCCGATTCTTC. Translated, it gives CASSLSSKRRFF.

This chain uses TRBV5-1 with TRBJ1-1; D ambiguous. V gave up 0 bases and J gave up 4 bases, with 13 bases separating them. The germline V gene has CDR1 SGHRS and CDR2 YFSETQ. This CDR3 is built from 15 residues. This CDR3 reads CASSLVGSRGTEAFF. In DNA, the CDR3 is TGCGCCAGCAGCTTGGTTGGATCCCGTGGCACTGAAGCTTTCTTT. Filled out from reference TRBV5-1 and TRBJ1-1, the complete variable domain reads KAGVTQTPRYLIKTRGQQVTLSCSPISGHRSVSWYQQTPGQGLQFLFEYFSETQRNKGNFPGRFSGRQFSNSRSEMNVSTLELGDSALYLCASSLVGSRGTEAFFGQGTRLTVV.

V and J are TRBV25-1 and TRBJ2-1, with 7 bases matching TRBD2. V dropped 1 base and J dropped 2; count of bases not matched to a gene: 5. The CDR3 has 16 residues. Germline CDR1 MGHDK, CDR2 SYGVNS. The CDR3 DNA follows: TGTGCCAGCAGTGAATGGGCTAGCGGCACCTACAATGAGCAGTTCTTC. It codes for CASSEWASGTYNEQFF.